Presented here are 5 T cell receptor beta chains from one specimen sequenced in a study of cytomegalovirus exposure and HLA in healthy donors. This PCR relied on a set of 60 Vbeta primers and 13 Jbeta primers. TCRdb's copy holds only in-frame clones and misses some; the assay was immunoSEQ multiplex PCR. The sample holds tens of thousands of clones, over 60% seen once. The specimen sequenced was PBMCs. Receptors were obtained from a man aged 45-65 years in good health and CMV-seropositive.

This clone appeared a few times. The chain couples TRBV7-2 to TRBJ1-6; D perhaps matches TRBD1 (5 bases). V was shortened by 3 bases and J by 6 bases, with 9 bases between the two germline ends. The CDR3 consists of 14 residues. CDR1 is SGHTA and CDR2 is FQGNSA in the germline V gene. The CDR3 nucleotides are TGTGCCAGCAGCTTCAGGACAACTAATTCACCCCTCCACTTT. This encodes CASSFRTTNSPLHF.

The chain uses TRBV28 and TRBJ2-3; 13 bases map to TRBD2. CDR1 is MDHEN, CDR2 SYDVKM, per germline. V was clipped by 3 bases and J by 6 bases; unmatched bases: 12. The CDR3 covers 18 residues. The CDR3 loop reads CASSFPQALAGGLDTQYF. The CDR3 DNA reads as TGTGCCAGCAGTTTCCCCCAGGCACTAGCGGGAGGGCTGGATACGCAGTATTTT.

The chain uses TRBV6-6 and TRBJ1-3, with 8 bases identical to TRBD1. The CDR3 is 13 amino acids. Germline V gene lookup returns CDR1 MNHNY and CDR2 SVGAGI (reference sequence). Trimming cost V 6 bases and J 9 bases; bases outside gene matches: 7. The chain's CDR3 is CASSGQGGGTIYF. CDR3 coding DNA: TGTGCCAGCAGCGGACAGGGAGGTGGCACCATATATTTT.

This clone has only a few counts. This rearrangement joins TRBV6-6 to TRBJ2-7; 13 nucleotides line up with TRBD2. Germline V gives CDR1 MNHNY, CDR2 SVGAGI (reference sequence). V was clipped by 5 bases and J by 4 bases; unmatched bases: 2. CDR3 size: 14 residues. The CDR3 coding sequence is TGTGCCAGCAGTACTAGCGGGAGGGCGTACGAGCAGTACTTC. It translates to CASSTSGRAYEQYF.

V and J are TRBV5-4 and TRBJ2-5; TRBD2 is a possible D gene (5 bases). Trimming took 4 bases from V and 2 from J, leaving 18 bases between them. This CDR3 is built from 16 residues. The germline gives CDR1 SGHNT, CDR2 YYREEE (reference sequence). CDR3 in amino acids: CASSLATTTKQETQYF. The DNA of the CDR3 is TGTGCCAGCAGCCTGGCGACTACCACTAAGCAAGAGACCCAGTACTTC. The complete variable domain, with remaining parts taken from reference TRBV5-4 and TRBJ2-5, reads ETGVTQSPTHLIKTRGQQVTLRCSSQSGHNTVSWYQQALGQGPQFIFQYYREEENGRGNFPPRFSGLQFPNYSSELNVNALELDDSALYLCASSLATTTKQETQYFGPGTRLLVL.